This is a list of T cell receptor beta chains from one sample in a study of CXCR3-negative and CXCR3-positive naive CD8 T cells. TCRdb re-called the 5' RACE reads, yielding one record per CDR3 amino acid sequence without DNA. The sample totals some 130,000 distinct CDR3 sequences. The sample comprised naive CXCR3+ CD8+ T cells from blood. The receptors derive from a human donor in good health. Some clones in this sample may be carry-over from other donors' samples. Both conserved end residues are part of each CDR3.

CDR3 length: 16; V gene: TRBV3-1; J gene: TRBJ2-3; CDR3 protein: CASSQANRDTTDTQYF
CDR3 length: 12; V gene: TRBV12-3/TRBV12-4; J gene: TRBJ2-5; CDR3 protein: CASSFAHETQYF
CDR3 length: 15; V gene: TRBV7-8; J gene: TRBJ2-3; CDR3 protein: CASSTLQGRTDTQYF
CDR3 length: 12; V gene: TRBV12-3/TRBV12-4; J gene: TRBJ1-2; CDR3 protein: CASSIGDPGYTF
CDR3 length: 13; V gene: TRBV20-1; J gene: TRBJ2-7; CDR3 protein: CSARVAETYEQYF
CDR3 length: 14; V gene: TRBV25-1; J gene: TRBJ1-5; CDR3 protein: CASAEGGPNQPQHF
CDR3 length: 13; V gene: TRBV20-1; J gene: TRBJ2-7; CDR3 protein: CSAPAGQTYEQYF
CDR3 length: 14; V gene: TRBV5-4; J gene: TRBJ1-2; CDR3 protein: CASSLGDRAGGYTF
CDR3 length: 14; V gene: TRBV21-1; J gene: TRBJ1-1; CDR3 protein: CANSRVWGDTEAFF
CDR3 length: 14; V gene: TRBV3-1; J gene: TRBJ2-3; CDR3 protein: CASSQDTGTATQYF
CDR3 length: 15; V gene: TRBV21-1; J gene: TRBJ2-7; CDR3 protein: CASRPRGGSSYEQCF
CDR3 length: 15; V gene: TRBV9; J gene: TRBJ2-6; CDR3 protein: CASSVSSSGANVLTF
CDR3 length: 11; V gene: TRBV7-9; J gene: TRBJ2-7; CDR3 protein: CASSGPSEQYF
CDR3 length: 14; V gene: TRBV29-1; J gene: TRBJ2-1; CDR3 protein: CSVEEPSGGLPQFF
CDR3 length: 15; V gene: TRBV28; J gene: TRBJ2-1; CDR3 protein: CAGTVGLAPYNEQFF
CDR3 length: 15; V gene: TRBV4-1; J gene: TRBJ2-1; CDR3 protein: CVHPPGDRTYNEQFF
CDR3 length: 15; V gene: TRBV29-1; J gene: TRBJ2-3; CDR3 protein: CSVEDGGSETDTQYF
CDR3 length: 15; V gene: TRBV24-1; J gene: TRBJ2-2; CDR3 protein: CATSDIDRNTGELFF
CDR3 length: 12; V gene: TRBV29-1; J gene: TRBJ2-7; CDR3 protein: CSVDGTNYEQYF
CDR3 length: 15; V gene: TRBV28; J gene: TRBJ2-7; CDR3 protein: CASRTTSGSSYEQYF